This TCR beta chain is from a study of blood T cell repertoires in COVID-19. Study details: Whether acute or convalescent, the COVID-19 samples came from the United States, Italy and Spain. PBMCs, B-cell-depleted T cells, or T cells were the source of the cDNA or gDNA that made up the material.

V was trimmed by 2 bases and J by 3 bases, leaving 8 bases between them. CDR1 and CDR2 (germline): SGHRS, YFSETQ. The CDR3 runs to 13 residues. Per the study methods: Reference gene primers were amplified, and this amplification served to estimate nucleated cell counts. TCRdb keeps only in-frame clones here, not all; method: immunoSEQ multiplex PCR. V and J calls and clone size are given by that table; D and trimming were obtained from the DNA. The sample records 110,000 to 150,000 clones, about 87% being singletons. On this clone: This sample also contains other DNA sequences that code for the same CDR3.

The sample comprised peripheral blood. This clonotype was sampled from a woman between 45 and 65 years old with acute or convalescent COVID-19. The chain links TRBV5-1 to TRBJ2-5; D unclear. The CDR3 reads CASSLTSKETQYF. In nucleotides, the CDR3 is TGCGCCAGCAGCTTAACCAGTAAAGAGACCCAGTACTTC.